Sequencing of this T cell receptor (beta chain) was carried out in a study of cytomegalovirus exposure and HLA in healthy donors. Across the study: The 110 or so validation repertoires used the same platform as the 650 to 750 first-cohort repertoires, a later analysis reported.

Remarks on this clone: Its specificity is unknown.

Study observations and caveats: There were some public TCRs occurring in many donors, but most TCR sequences were rare.

Profiled with immunoSEQ multiplex PCR; TCRdb holds only in-frame clones, not every one. This repertoire shows 130,000 to 150,000 clones, about 88% found once; its top ten account for about 9.9%. Germline V CDR1 and CDR2: LNHDA, SQIVND (reference sequence). The CDR3 sequence is 13 residues long. Trimming cost V 2 bases and J 8 bases, with 12 bases left between them. Sequencing input: PBMCs. This TCR derives from a woman aged 18-29 years in good health and CMV-seropositive. The chain uses TRBV19 and TRBJ1-2; TRBD1 might be the D (6 bases). CDR3 sequence (DNA): TGTGCCAGTAGTATATCAGGGGCGGGCGGCTACACCTTC. Its translation is CASSISGAGGYTF.